Below are 2 T cell receptor beta chains sequenced from a single sample in a study of blood T cell repertoires in COVID-19 (dated by TCRdb to the early 2020s). The library was produced with the immunoSEQ multiplex PCR assay. TCRdb carries this immuneACCESS record with in-frame sequences only. Its versions omit some clonotypes, under half of them owing to an unresolved V gene in the studies checked, with the rest unexplained. A total of about 180,000 clones appear in this sample, approximately 88% of them only once. Of the sample, about 1.6% is held by the ten largest clones. The sequenced material came from peripheral blood. These receptors came from a woman in her forties or fifties with acute or convalescent COVID-19.

This chain connects TRBV30 to TRBJ1-2; the match to TRBD1 covers 9 bases. V dropped 4 bases and J dropped 4; count of bases not matched to a gene: 4. Germline-derived CDR1 and CDR2 are GTSNPN and SVGIG (reference sequence). This CDR3 region has 13 residues. CDR3 sequence (DNA): TGTGCCTGGAAGGACAGGGGCGGCTATGGCTACACCTTC. This encodes CAWKDRGGYGYTF.

J is TRBJ1-1 and V is TRBV29-1; no clear D. V gave up 3 bases and J gave up 1 base, with 6 bases separating them. CDR3 length: 12 amino acids. CDR1 and CDR2 from the germline V gene are SQVTM and ANQGSEA. CDR3 sequence: CSVDSGNTEAFF. CDR3 nucleotide sequence: TGCAGCGTTGATTCGGGGAACACTGAAGCTTTCTTT. Combining the CDR3 with reference TRBV29-1 and TRBJ1-1 gives the whole variable domain SAVISQKPSRDICQRGTSLTIQCQVDSQVTMMFWYRQQPGQSLTLIATANQGSEATYESGFVIDKFPISRPNLTFSTLTVSNMSPEDSSIYLCSVDSGNTEAFFGQGTRLTVV.